The clone carrying this T cell receptor beta chain has more than one count but fewer than ten. The antigen is not known. The entry originates in a study of T cells in Graves' hyperthyroidism and ophthalmopathy. General study results and limits: Most thyroid-expanded clonotypes above 0.001 were also found in blood.

Amplification of TCR beta CDR3 regions was performed using RNA transcripts as template. HTBI primers drove first-round RT-PCR of the TCR CDR3. MiXCR, applied by TCRdb to the multiplex PCR reads, yields one record per CDR3 protein. This sample yields 370,000 or so distinct CDR3 sequences, of which roughly 13% are seen a single time; 20% belongs to the top ten. V lost 3 bases to trimming and J lost 8 bases; unmatched junction nucleotides: 10. There are 15 residues in the CDR3. Germline V gene lookup returns CDR1 KGHDR and CDR2 SFDVKD. Aged 18 to 65, the patients had hyperthyroidism that was newly diagnosed and had lasted under 2 months. Reasons for excluding patients were uncontrolled infection, other autoimmune disease, pregnancy or lactation. Diagnoses rested on clinical symptoms, serum thyroxine and TRAb, thyroid ultrasound and orbital computed tomography.

Sequenced material: blood. This chain connects TRBV24-1 to TRBJ1-2; 8 bases are a match to TRBD1. The clonotype originates from a man younger than 40 with Graves' hyperthyroidism that later progressed to Graves' ophthalmopathy. The CDR3 DNA follows: TGTGCCACCAGTGATGGCGACAGGGGATATAGCGGCTACACCTTC. This gives the protein CATSDGDRGYSGYTF.